The clone carrying this T cell receptor (beta chain) is categorized as medium-sized. Its target is not known. V lost 0 bases, J lost 0 bases, and 18 bases lay in between. Germline V gene data show CDR1 as MNHEY and CDR2 as SVGAGI. This CDR3 comprises 20 residues. This sample was taken from a study of early T cells in non-severe SARS-CoV-2 infection. Regarding the study as a whole: Sequences matched to VDJdb favored anti-spike CD8 responses, while private and CD4 specificities were missed.

MiXCR, run by TCRdb on the 5' RACE reads, gives a single entry per CDR3 protein. The data hold about 26,000 distinct CDR3 sequences, with 4% to 6% observed a single time. What was sequenced was whole blood. The chain is built from TRBV6-5 and TRBJ1-6; the D gene is possibly TRBD1 (5 bases). This clonotype was obtained from an adult who was a healthcare worker with PCR-confirmed SARS-CoV-2 infection or an uninfected control (not recorded which). This CDR3 reads CASSYSHRGALSSYNSPLHF. CDR3 DNA sequence: TGTGCCAGCAGTTACTCGCACCGAGGGGCCCTGAGCTCCTATAATTCACCCCTCCACTTT.